The subject of this entry is one T cell receptor beta chain. This sample was taken from a study of T cells in Graves' hyperthyroidism and ophthalmopathy. V was trimmed by 8 bases and J by 10 bases, leaving 17 bases between them. CDR1 and CDR2 (germline): SEHNR, FQNEAQ (reference sequence). CDR3 length: 12 amino acids. Clinical symptoms, serum thyroxine and TRAb, thyroid ultrasound and orbital computed tomography together formed the diagnostic basis. Each 10 ml fresh peripheral blood draw supplied the PBMCs. Amplified regions were TCR beta CDR3 sequences from RNA transcripts. The HTBI primer set was used in a first-round RT-PCR of the TCR CDR3. TCRdb itself ran the multiplex PCR reads through MiXCR, one entry per CDR3 protein. This table holds 250,000 to 400,000 distinct CDR3 sequences, approximately 13% found once.

The rearrangement uses TRBV7-9 and TRBJ1-2, with D perhaps matching TRBD1 (6 bases). Source material: blood. This TCR was sampled from a woman aged 40 to 50 with Graves' ophthalmopathy. The CDR3 DNA is TGTGCCAGCGGAGATGGGCAGGGGCCCTACACCTTC. Translating gives CASGDGQGPYTF.